This TCR gamma chain was recovered during a study of Vγ9Vδ2 T cells in congenital toxoplasmosis (dated by TCRdb to the early 2020s). Regarding the complete study: Congenital toxoplasmosis was diagnosed using IgG, IgM and IgA serology, Western blot and an in-house interferon-gamma release assay. TCR sequencing covered roughly five infected and 10 uninfected infants at 2 months, plus 3 infected and 4 uninfected infants at 1 year. Gamma and delta chain CDR3 repertoires of sorted blood gammadelta T cells were compared between congenitally T. gondii-infected and uninfected infants. Repertoire sequencing was done on samples from infants at 2 months after birth and at 1 year of age. Paper-wide results and their limitations: Among roughly 2-month-old infants, germline-encoded fetal-type TRDV2 CDR3 sequences seemed to show up more often in infected than in uninfected infants, which suggests an in utero expansion footprint. The repertoire differences between infected and uninfected infants were less clear at 1 year of age than at 2 months. Compared with uninfected infants, infected infants at 2 months appeared to have fewer N additions in their TRGV9 and TRDV2 CDR3s, and this was especially true for TRDV2-TRDJ1 sequences. A public TRGV9 clonotype was highly prevalent in both infected and uninfected infants. Two months was the earliest age with enough suitable sample material for TCR repertoire analysis, so newborn repertoires were not sequenced.

This clone qualifies as hyperexpanded (1% or more). The clone's antigen remains unknown. Base quality data are lacking; no much larger clone is found one base away. The sample carries other DNA sequences with the same CDR3. The same treatment, consisting of spiramycin and/or pyrimethamine plus sulfadiazine plus folinic acid, was given to mothers of infected and uninfected infants alike. All infants, both infected and uninfected, were delivered at term after more than 37 weeks of gestation. Approximately 0.9 mL of blood was used to isolate PBMCs by Lymphoprep gradient centrifugation, after which the PBMCs were cryopreserved in liquid nitrogen and shipped to Belgium. After thawing, the PBMCs were labeled with Zombie NIR viability dye and stained with antibodies against CD3, TCR gammadelta, Vgamma9 and Vdelta2. CD3+ TCRgammadelta+ T cells were sorted on a FACSAria III with a mean purity of about 98%. The RNeasy Micro Kit was used to isolate RNA from around 10,000 sorted gammadelta T cells per sample. The study infants had mothers who were enrolled with primary T. gondii infection during pregnancy. The infants' peripheral blood was drawn at an outpatient microbiology and virology center located in Pavia, Italy.

The CDR3 starts with the cysteine, ends with the phenylalanine, and has 16 residues. Just CDR3 DNA is preserved here, 48 bases in frame from base 1. CDR1 GITISATS and CDR2 ISYDGTV are derived from the germline V gene (reference sequence). At the junction V is shortened by 0 bases and J by 7 bases; bases outside the gene matches: 3. Template-switch reverse transcription with SuperScript II was used to generate cDNA, with TRGC- and TRDC-specific primers combined in a single tube. The TRGC primer was designed so that it binds both the TRGC1 and the TRGC2 constant genes. Amplification of TRG and TRD was done with the KAPA Real-Time Library Amplification Kit, and AMPure XP beads were used for purification between steps. Illumina sequencing adapters were added by index PCR using the Nextera XT Index Kit. An Illumina MiSeq running the V2 300 kit was used to sequence the TRG and TRD amplicons, producing 150 bp paired-end reads. In the original analysis: Before further analysis, read quality was checked using FastQC version 0.11.8. Reads were aligned to GenBank TRG or TRD reference genes, and CDR3 sequences were built with MiXCR version 3.0.3. MiXCR defaults were kept, except that TRDD gene segments were assembled using 3 rather than 5 consecutive nucleotides. N additions, CDR3 length, J segment length and clonotype sharing between samples were all calculated using VDJtools version 1.2.1. CDR3 sequences that were out of frame or contained stop codons were removed from the analysis. Infant repertoires were compared for overlap with previously published fetal, cord blood and adult blood Vgamma9Vdelta2 repertoires. TCRdb called clones from the public reads with CATT, and repeated DNA sequences were later combined into one row. These V and J calls derive from TCRdb rather than the authors' analysis. For this sample there are 150 to 200 gamma-chain clones; 4% to 5% appear just once. 50% to 70% of the sample is in the top ten clones.

The clonotype originates from a child under 10 years old born to a mother with Toxoplasma gondii infection during pregnancy, either congenitally infected or uninfected (not recorded which). The V and J genes are TRGV9 and TRGJP. The sample comprised gamma-delta T cells from blood. The nucleotide sequence is given as TGTGCCTTGTGGGAGGTGCGGGAGTTGGGCAAAAAAATCAAGGTATTT. The translation is CALWEVRELGKKIKVF.